These 13 T cell receptor beta chains were all obtained from the same sample, sequenced in a study of a mutant IDH1 vaccine in newly diagnosed glioma. No cognate antigen is known for these TCRs. Profiling relied on immunoSEQ multiplex PCR, and the TCRdb table lists in-frame clones only, not all of them. The sample has roughly 52,000 clones, approximately 80% seen once. As for time point: week 23, last vaccination. Vaccination used 300 ug of mutant IDH1 20-mer peptide per dose, with topical imiquimod. Sequencing was performed on PBMCs, taken from a glioma patient whose treatment included an IDH1 peptide vaccine. Every receptor here comes from a man aged 35 to 55 with glioma.

V gene TRBV19 combines with J gene TRBJ2-3, with D tentatively TRBD2 (5 bases). Germline assignment: CDR1 LNHDA and CDR2 SQIVND (reference sequence). The CDR3 has 15 amino acids. Between the trimmed V and J ends, which lost 3 bases and 6 bases, there was a span of 16 bases. The CDR3 region is CASSIGLVEVDTQYF. CDR3 bases: TGTGCCAGTAGTATCGGTCTAGTGGAGGTGGATACGCAGTATTTT.

The chain links TRBV2 to TRBJ1-2, with D possibly matching TRBD1 (5 bases). V was clipped by 5 bases and J by 0 bases, with 19 bases between them. The germline V gene encodes CDR1 SNHLY and CDR2 FYNNEI. The CDR3 totals 17 residues. The DNA of the CDR3 is TGTGCCAGCAGTAGAGGTGACAGCACTAGAGCTAACTATGGCTACACCTTC. Translating it yields CASSRGDSTRANYGYTF.

The rearrangement links TRBV21-1 to TRBJ1-2; the D call in the table, TRBD1, was not verified against the DNA. TRBV21-1 is labeled a pseudogene. This CDR3 region has 15 residues. DNA of the CDR3: TGTGCCAGCAGCGAACAGGTCCAGGGGGTCTATGGCTACACCTTC. Amino acid sequence: CASSEQVQGVYGYTF.

The rearrangement joins TRBV5-1 to TRBJ1-1; tentatively, D is TRBD1 (6 bases). V was shortened by 3 bases and J by 1 base, with 10 bases between the two germline ends. Germline lookup yields CDR1 SGHRS and CDR2 YFSETQ. The CDR3 has 14 amino acids. The CDR3 reads CASSSGAANTEAFF. Here the CDR3 DNA reads TGCGCCAGCAGCTCGGGGGCTGCGAACACTGAAGCTTTCTTT.

The sample holds one count of this clone. The chain has TRBV6-6 and TRBJ2-1; 10 bases are shared with TRBD1. Germline loops: CDR1 MNHNY, CDR2 SVGAGI (reference sequence). V shed 7 bases and J 8 bases; nucleotides not matched to a gene: 8. There are 14 residues in the CDR3. CDR3 DNA sequence: TGTGCCAGCAACCCGGGACAGGGGTTACATGAGCAGTTCTTC. Protein product: CASNPGQGLHEQFF.

J is TRBJ2-7 and V is TRBV4-1; D not resolved. V was clipped by 1 base and J by 1 base, with 8 bases between them. This CDR3 comprises 14 residues. Germline V gene sequence: CDR1 MGHRA, CDR2 YSYEKL. DNA for the CDR3: TGCGCCAGCAGCCAAGGGCGCGGATCCTACGAGCAGTACTTC. It yields the protein CASSQGRGSYEQYF.

This clone was counted between two and nine times. This chain links TRBV7-9 with TRBJ1-1; no clear D gene. This CDR3 comprises 13 residues. From germline, CDR1 is SEHNR and CDR2 FQNEAQ (reference sequence). The V gene lost 1 base and the J gene lost 5 bases, with 8 bases spanning the gap. The CDR3 is CASSLEGRTEAFF. The CDR3 DNA reads as TGTGCCAGCAGCTTAGAGGGTAGGACTGAAGCTTTCTTT.

V and J are TRBV7-9 and TRBJ2-3, with D tentatively TRBD1 (7 bases). V shed 4 bases and J shed 2 bases, with 16 bases lying between them. This CDR3 is 16 amino acids long. The germline CDR1 and CDR2 sequences are SEHNR and FQNEAQ (reference sequence). DNA of the CDR3: TGTGCCAGCAGCTCGACCCAGGGGGGCCTCACAGATACGCAGTATTTT. It specifies CASSSTQGGLTDTQYF.

This clone came up once. This chain connects TRBV19 to TRBJ1-4; D gene uncertain. V was cut by 7 bases and J by 10 bases, with 22 bases left in between. Germline V CDR1 and CDR2: LNHDA, SQIVND (reference sequence). There are 15 residues in the CDR3. As DNA, the CDR3 is TGTGCCAGTACCAGCGCCCCGTACCAGGCGAGAAAACTGTTTTTT. It translates to CASTSAPYQARKLFF.

J is TRBJ2-1 and V is TRBV6-5, with D perhaps TRBD1 or TRBD2 (5 bases each). The V gene lost 7 bases and the J gene lost 0 bases, with 10 bases spanning the gap. Germline V lookup: CDR1 MNHEY, CDR2 SVGAGI. The CDR3 runs to 14 residues. This CDR3 reads CASTGTSSYNEQFF. The CDR3 nucleotides read TGTGCCAGCACCGGGACGAGCTCCTACAATGAGCAGTTCTTC.

This chain joins TRBV5-1 and TRBJ2-6; D gene uncertain. The CDR3 runs to 16 residues. Germline V gene sequence: CDR1 SGHRS, CDR2 YFSETQ. Deletions cut 5 bases from V and 2 bases from J, with 14 bases between. The DNA for the CDR3 is TGCGCCAGCAGTTTTGGGATTTTGGCTGGGGCCAACGTCCTGACTTTC. It codes for CASSFGILAGANVLTF.

The chain uses TRBV5-1 and TRBJ1-6, with D hard to call. Trimming stripped 3 bases from V and 0 bases from J, with 10 bases between. CDR1 and CDR2 from the germline V gene are SGHRS and YFSETQ. The CDR3 consists of 16 residues. Here the CDR3 reads CASSWEDFSYNSPLHF. CDR3 sequence (DNA): TGCGCCAGCAGCTGGGAGGACTTCTCCTATAATTCACCCCTCCACTTT.

The chain has TRBV10-3 and TRBJ2-1; TRBD2 might be the D (5 bases). Germline values: CDR1 ENHRY, CDR2 SYGVKD. V was trimmed by 5 bases and J by 8 bases, leaving 13 bases between them. The CDR3 runs 13 residues. CDR3 in amino acids: CAISSVEEDEQFF. CDR3 DNA: TGTGCCATCAGTTCAGTCGAGGAGGATGAGCAGTTCTTC.